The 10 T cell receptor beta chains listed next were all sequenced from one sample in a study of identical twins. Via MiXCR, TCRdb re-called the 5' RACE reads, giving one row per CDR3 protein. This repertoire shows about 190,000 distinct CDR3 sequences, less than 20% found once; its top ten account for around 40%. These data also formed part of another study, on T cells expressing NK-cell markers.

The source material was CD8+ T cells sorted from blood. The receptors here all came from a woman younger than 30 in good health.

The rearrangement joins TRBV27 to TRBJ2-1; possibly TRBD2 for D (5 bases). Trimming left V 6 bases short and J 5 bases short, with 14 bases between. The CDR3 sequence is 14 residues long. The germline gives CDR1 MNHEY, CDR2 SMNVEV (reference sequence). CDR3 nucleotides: TGTGCCAGCAGCCCCGGGATGCTAAACAATGAGCAGTTCTTC. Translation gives CASSPGMLNNEQFF.

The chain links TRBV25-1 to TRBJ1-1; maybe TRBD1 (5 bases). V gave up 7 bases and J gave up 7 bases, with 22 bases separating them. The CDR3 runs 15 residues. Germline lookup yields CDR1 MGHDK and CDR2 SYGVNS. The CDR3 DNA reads TGTGCCAGCAAGGGGTCTCGTAGGGTTTACCATGAAGCTTTCTTT. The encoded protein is CASKGSRRVYHEAFF.

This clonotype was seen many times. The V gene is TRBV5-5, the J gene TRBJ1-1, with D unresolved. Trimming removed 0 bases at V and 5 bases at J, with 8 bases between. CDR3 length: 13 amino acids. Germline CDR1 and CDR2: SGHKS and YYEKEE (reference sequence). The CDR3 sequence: CASSLGSGTEAFF. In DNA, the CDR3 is TGTGCCAGCAGCTTGGGTTCGGGGACTGAAGCTTTCTTT.

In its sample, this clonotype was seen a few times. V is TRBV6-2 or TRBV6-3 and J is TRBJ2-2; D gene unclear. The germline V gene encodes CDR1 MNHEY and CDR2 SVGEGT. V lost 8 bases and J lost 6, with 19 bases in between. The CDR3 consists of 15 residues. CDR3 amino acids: CASLVPPSPPGELFF. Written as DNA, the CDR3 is TGTGCCAGCTTGGTGCCCCCGAGCCCCCCCGGGGAGCTGTTTTTT.

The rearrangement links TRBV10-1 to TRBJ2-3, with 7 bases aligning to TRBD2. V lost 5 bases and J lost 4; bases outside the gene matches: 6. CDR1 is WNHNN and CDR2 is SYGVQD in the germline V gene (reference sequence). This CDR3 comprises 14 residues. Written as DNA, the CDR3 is TGCGCCAGCAGTTCAGGGAGGGTGTCAGATACGCAGTATTTT. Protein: CASSSGRVSDTQYF.

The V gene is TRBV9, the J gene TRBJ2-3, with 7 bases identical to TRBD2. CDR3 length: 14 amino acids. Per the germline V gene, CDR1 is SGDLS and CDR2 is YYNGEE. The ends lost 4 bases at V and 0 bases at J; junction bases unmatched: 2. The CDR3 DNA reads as TGTGCCAGCAGCTGGGGGGGGAGCACAGATACGCAGTATTTT. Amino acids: CASSWGGSTDTQYF. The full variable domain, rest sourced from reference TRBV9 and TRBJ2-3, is DSGVTQTPKHLITATGQRVTLRCSPRSGDLSVYWYQQSLDQGLQFLIQYYNGEERAKGNILERFSAQQFPDLHSELNLSSLELGDSALYFCASSWGGSTDTQYFGPGTRLTVL.

The CDR3 DNA follows: TGTGCCAGCATGAGCGGGGGGGAGAATACCGGGGAGCTGTTTTTT. This encodes CASMSGGENTGELFF. The gene calls are TRBV6-2 or TRBV6-3 and TRBJ2-2, with 10 bases matching TRBD2. The CDR3 length is 15 residues. Germline CDR1 MNHEY, CDR2 SVGEGT. J gave up 5 bases and V 7 bases, and 7 bases lay outside the gene matches.

The chain's CDR3 is CASGLTSGGLTDTQYF. In DNA, the CDR3 is TGTGCCAGCGGCTTGACTAGCGGGGGGCTCACAGATACGCAGTATTTT. This rearrangement joins TRBV12-3 or TRBV12-4 to TRBJ2-3; 13 bases agree with TRBD2. With 8 bases clipped from V and 2 bases from J, the junction kept 7 bases outside the gene matches. The CDR3 has 16 residues.

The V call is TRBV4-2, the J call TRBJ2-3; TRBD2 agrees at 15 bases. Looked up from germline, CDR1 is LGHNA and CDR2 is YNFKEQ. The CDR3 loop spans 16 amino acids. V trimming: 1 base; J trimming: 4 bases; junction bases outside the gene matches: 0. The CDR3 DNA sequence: TGTGCCAGCAGCCAAGGGACTAGCGGGGGGGCAGATACGCAGTATTTT. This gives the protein CASSQGTSGGADTQYF.

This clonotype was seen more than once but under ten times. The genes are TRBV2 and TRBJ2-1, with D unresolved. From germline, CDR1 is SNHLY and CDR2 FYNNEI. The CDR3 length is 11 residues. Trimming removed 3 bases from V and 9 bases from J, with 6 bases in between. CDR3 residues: CASSDVGEQFF. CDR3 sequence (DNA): TGTGCCAGCAGTGACGTGGGTGAGCAGTTCTTC.